This T cell receptor beta chain was retrieved from a study of HIV-infected patients and healthy controls. cDNA was made from approximately 500 ng RNA using alpha and beta constant primers. Alpha and beta chain libraries were made separately by chain-specific third strand synthesis with multiplexing indices. All rearrangements within a chain used one primer pair; cDNA molecules carried barcodes. TCRdb fed the 5' RACE reads into MiXCR, producing one record per CDR3 protein. This table has around 4,200 distinct CDR3 sequences, around 30% appearing once. V dropped 4 bases and J dropped 9 bases, with 12 bases sitting between them. The CDR3 consists of 13 residues. CDR1 SGHTA and CDR2 FQGNSA come from the germline V gene. This clonotype is judged medium-sized (0.01 to 0.1%). Its antigen is currently unknown. Roughly three months, about 14 weeks, into antiretroviral therapy, follow-up blood was collected. Whole blood was used without fractionation, so all unsorted peripheral T cells were included.

Study-wide results and caveats: The authors saw processing only sixteen HIV-infected individuals as a major limitation on generality. Untreated HIV+ repertoires had roughly threefold fewer distinct CDR3s and lower Shannon diversity than healthy controls.

The chain couples TRBV7-2 to TRBJ2-2, with unresolved D. The sequence came from an adult with HIV infection. This material consisted of blood, taken during antiretroviral therapy. The CDR3: CASSSLQARELFF. CDR3 in DNA: TGTGCCAGCAGCTCCCTCCAGGCCCGGGAGCTGTTTTTT. Full variable domain (outside the CDR3, taken from reference TRBV7-2 and TRBJ2-2): GAGVSQSPSNKVTEKGKDVELRCDPISGHTALYWYRQSLGQGLEFLIYFQGNSAPDKSGLPSDRFSAERTGGSVSTLTIQRTQQEDSAVYLCASSSLQARELFFGEGSRLTVL.